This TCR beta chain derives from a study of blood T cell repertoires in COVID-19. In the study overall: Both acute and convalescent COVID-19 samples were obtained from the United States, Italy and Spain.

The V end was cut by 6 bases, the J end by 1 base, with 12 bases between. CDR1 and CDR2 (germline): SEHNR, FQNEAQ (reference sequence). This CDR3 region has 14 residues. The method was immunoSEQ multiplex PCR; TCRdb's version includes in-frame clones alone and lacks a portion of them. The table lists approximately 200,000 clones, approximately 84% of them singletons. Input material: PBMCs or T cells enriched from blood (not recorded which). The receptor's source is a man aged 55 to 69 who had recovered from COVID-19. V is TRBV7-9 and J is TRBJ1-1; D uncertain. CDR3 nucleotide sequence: TGTGCCAGCAGTTTACGGGGTTCGAACACTGAAGCTTTCTTT. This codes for CASSLRGSNTEAFF.